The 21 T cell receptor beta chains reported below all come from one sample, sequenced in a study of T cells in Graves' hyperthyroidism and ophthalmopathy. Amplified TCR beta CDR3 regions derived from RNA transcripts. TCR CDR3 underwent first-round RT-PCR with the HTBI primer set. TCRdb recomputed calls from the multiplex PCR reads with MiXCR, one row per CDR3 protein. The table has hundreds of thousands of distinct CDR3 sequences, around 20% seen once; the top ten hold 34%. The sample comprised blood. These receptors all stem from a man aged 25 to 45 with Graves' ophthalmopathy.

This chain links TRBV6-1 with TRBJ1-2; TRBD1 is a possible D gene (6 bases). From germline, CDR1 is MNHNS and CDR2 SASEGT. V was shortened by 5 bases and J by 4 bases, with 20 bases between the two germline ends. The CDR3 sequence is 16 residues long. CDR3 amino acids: CASSWTETEILYGYTF. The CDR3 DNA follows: TGTGCCAGCAGTTGGACAGAGACAGAGATACTCTATGGCTACACCTTC.

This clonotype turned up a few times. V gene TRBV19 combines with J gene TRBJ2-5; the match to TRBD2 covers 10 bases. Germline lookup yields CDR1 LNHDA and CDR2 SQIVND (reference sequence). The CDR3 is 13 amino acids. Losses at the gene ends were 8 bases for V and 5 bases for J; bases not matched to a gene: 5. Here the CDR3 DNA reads TGTGCCAGTGGTCCGGGACTAGCGGAGACCCAGTACTTC. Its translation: CASGPGLAETQYF.

DNA of the CDR3: TGCAGTGCTAGACCGGGACAGATAAGCAATCAGCCCCAGCATTTT. This translates into CSARPGQISNQPQHF. The chain uses TRBV20-1 and TRBJ1-5; 7 bases align to TRBD1. The germline CDR1 and CDR2 sequences are DFQATT and SNEGSKA (reference sequence). V gave up 2 bases and J gave up 1 base; unmatched junction bases: 5. The CDR3 runs 15 residues.

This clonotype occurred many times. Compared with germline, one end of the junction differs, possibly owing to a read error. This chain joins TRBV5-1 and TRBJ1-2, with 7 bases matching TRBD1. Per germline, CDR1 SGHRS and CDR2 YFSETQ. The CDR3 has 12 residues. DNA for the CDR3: TGTGCCAGCAGTTTAGACAGGGCTGGCTACACCTTC. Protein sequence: CASSLDRAGYTF.

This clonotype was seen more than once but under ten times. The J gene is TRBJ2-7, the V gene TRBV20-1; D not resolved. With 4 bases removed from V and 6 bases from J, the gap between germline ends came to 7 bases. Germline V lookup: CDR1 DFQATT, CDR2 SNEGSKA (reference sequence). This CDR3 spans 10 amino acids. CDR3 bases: TGCAGTGCTAATTCGCGCGAGCAGTACTTC. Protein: CSANSREQYF.

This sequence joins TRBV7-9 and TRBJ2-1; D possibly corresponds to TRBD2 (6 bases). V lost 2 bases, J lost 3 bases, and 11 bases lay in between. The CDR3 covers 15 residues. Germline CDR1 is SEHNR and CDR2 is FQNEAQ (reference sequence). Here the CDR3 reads CASSLFREYYNEQFF. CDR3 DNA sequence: TGTGCCAGCAGCTTATTCCGGGAGTACTACAATGAGCAGTTCTTC.

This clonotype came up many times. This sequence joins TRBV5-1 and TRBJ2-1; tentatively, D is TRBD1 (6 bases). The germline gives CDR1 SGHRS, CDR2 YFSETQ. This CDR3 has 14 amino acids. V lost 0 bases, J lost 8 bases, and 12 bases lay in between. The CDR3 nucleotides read TGCGCCAGCAGCTTGGGCACAGGGCGGTATGAGCAGTTCTTC. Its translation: CASSLGTGRYEQFF.

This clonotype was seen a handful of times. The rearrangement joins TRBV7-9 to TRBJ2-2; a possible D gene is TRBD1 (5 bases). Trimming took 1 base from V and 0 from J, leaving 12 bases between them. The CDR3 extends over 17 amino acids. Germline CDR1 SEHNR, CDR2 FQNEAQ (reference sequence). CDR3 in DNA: TGTGCCAGCAGCTTAGGGGGCGCGATGACGAACACCGGGGAGCTGTTTTTT. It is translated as CASSLGGAMTNTGELFF.

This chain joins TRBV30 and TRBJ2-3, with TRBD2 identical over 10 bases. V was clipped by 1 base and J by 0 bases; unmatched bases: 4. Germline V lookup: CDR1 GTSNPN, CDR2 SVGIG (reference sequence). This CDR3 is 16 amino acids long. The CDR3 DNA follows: TGTGCCTGGAGTGGGACTAGCGGAGCAAGCACAGATACGCAGTATTTT. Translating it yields CAWSGTSGASTDTQYF.

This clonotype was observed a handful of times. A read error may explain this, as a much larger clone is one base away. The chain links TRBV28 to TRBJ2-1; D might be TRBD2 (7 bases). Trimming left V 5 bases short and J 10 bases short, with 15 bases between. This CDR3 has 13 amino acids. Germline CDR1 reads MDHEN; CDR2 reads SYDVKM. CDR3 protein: CASSRSGGYEQFF. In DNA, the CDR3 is TGTGCCAGCAGTCGGTCGGGGGGCTACGAGCAGTTCTTC.

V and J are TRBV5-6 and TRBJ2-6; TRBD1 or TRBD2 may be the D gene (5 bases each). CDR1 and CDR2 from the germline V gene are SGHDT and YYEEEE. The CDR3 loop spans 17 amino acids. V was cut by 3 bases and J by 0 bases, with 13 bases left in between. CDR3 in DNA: TGTGCCAGCAGCTCCGGGACGCTGGGCTCTGGGGCCAACGTCCTGACTTTC. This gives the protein CASSSGTLGSGANVLTF.

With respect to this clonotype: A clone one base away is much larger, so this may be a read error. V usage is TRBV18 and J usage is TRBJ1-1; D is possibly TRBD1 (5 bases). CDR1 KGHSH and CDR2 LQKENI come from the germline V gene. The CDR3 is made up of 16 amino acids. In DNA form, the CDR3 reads TGTGCCAGCTCACCTTACGCACGGGGTGCGGACACTGGAGCTTTCTTT. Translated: CASSPYARGADTGAFF.

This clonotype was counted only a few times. CDR3 nucleotide sequence: TGTGCCAGCAGCCAAGGACAGCACTATGGCTACACCTTC. This encodes CASSQGQHYGYTF. The chain uses TRBV3-1 and TRBJ1-2; perhaps TRBD1 as D (5 bases). CDR3 length equals 13 residues. Between the trimmed V and J ends, which lost 1 base and 3 bases, there was a span of 6 bases. Germline V gives CDR1 LGHDT, CDR2 YNNKEL (reference sequence).

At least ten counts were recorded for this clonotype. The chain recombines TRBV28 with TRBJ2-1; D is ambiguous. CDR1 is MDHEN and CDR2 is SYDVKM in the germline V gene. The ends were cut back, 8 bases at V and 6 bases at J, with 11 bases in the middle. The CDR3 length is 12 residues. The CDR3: CASLSSGNEQFF. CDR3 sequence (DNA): TGTGCCAGCCTATCCTCGGGCAATGAGCAGTTCTTC.

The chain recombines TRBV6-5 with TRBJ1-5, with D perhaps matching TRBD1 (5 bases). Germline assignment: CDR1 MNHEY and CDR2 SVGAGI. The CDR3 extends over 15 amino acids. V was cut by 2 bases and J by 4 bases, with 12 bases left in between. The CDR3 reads CASSYRQSRNQPQHF. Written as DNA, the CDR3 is TGTGCCAGCAGTTACCGACAGAGTCGAAATCAGCCCCAGCATTTT.

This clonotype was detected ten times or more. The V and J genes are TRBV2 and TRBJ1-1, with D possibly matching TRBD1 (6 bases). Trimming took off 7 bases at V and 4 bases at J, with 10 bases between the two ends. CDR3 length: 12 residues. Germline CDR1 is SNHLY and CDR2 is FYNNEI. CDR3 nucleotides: TGTGCCAGCAAGAAACAGGGCACTGAAGCTTTCTTT. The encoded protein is CASKKQGTEAFF. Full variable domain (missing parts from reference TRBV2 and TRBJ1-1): EPEVTQTPSHQVTQMGQEVILRCVPISNHLYFYWYRQILGQKVEFLVSFYNNEISEKSEIFDDQFSVERPDGSNFTLKIRSTKLEDSAMYFCASKKQGTEAFFGQGTRLTVV.

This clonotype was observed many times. Written as DNA, the CDR3 is TGTGCCAGCAGTTACTCCCGGACAGGGACTAACAACGAGCAGTACTTC. The encoded protein is CASSYSRTGTNNEQYF. The rearrangement joins TRBV6-2 or TRBV6-3 to TRBJ2-7, with D maybe TRBD1 (8 bases). Germline CDR1 is MNHEY and CDR2 is SVGEGT. The CDR3 consists of 16 residues. With 0 bases removed from V and 5 bases from J, the gap between germline ends came to 17 bases.

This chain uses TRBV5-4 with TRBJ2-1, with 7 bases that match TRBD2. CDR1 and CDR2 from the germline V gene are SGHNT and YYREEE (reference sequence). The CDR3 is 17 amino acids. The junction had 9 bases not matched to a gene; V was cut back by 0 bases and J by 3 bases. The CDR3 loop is CASSLARASGYYNEQFF. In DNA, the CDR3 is TGTGCCAGCAGCTTGGCCAGGGCTAGCGGTTACTACAATGAGCAGTTCTTC.

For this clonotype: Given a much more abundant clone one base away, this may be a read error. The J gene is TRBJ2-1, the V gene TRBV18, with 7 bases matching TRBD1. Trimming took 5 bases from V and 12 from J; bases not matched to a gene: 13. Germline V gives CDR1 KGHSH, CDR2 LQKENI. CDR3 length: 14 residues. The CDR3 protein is CASSATQGRHGQFF. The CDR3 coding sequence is TGTGCCAGCTCAGCTACACAGGGGAGACATGGGCAGTTCTTC. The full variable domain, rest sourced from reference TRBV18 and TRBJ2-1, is NAGVMQNPRHLVRRRGQEARLRCSPMKGHSHVYWYRQLPEEGLKFMVYLQKENIIDESGMPKERFSAEFPKEGPSILRIQQVVRGDSAAYFCASSATQGRHGQFFGPGTRLTVL.

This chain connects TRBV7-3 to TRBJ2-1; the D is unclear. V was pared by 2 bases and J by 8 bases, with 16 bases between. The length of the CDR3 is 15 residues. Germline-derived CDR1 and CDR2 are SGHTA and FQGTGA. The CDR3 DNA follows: TGTGCCAGCAGCTTAGAAGGTGCCAGCAAGGATGAGCAGTTCTTC. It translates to CASSLEGASKDEQFF.

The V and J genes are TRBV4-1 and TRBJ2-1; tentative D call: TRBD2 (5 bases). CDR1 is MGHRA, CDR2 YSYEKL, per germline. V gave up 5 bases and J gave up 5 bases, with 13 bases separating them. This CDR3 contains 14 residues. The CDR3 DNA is TGCGCCAGCAGCTCCGCGGGCTTGGACAATGAGCAGTTCTTC. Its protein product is CASSSAGLDNEQFF.